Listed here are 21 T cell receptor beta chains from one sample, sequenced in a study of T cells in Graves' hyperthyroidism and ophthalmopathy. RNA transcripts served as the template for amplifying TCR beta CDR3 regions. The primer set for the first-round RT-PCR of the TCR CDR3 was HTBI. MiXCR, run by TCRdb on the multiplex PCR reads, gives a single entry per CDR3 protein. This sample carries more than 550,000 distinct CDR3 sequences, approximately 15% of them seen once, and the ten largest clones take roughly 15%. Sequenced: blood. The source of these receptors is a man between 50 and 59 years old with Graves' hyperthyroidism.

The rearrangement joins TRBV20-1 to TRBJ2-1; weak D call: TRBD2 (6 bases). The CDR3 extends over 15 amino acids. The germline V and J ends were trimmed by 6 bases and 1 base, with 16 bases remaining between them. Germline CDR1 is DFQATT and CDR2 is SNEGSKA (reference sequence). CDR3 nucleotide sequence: TGCAGTGCCACCATACTAGCCCAATCCTACAATGAGCAGTTCTTC. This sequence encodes CSATILAQSYNEQFF.

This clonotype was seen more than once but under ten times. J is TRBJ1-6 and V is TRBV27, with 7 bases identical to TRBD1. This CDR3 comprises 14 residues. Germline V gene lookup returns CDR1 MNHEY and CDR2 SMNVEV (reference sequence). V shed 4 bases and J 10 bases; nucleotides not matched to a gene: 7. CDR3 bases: TGTGCCAGCAGTTCCTTAACAGGGGACTCACCCCTCCACTTT. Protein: CASSSLTGDSPLHF.

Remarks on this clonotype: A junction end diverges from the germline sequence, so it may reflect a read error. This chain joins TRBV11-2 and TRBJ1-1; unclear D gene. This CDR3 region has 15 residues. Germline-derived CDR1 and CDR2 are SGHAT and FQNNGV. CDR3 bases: TGTGCCAGCGGCTTAGCTCCCCCCGGGAACACTGAAGCTTTCTTT. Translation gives CASGLAPPGNTEAFF.

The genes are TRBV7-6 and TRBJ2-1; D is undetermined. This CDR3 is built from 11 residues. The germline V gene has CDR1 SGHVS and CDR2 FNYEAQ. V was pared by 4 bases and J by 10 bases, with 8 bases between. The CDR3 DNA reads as TGTGCCAGCAGCTCCCTCGTCGAGCAGTTCTTC. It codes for CASSSLVEQFF.

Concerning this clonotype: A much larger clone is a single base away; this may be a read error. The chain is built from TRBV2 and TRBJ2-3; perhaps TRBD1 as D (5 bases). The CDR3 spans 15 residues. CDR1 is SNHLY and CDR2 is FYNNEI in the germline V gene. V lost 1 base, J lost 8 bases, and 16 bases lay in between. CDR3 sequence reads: CASSEEWVGEGTQYF. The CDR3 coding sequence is TGTGCCAGCAGTGAAGAGTGGGTAGGGGAAGGTACGCAGTATTTT.

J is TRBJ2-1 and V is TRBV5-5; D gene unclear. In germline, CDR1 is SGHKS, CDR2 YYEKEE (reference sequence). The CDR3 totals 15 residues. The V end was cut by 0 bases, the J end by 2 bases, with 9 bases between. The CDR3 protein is CASSLESTPYNEQFF. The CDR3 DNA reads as TGTGCCAGCAGCTTGGAGAGCACCCCCTACAATGAGCAGTTCTTC. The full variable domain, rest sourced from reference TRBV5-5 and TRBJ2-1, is DAGVTQSPTHLIKTRGQQVTLRCSPISGHKSVSWYQQVLGQGPQFIFQYYEKEERGRGNFPDRFSARQFPNYSSELNVNALLLGDSALYLCASSLESTPYNEQFFGPGTRLTVL.

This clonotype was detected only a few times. The DNA for the CDR3 is TGTGCCAGCAGCCAAATGGGGGAAGCTTTCTTT. Translating it yields CASSQMGEAFF. This rearrangement joins TRBV14 to TRBJ1-1; D ambiguous. The V end was cut by 2 bases, the J end by 8 bases, with 6 bases between. This CDR3 has 11 residues. Germline-derived CDR1 and CDR2 are SGHDN and FVKESK.

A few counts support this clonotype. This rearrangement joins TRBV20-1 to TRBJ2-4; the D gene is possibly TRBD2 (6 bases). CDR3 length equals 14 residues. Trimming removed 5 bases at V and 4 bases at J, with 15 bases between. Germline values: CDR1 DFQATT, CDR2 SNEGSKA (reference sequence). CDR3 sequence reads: CSAFSGAIKNIQYF. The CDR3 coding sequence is TGCAGTGCTTTTAGCGGAGCGATAAAAAACATTCAGTACTTC.

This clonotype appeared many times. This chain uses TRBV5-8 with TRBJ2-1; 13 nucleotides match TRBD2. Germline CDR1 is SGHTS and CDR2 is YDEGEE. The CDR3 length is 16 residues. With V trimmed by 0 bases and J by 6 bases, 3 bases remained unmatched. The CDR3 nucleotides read TGTGCCAGCAGCTTGGGACTAGCGGGAGGAGGCAATGAGCAGTTCTTC. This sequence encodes CASSLGLAGGGNEQFF.

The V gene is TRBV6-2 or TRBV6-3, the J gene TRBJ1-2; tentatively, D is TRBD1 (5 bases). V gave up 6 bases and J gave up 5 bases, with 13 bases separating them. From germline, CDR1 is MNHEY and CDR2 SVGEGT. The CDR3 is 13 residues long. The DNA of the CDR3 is TGTGCCAGCAGAGACGAGGGGTGGTATGGCTACACCTTC. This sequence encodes CASRDEGWYGYTF.

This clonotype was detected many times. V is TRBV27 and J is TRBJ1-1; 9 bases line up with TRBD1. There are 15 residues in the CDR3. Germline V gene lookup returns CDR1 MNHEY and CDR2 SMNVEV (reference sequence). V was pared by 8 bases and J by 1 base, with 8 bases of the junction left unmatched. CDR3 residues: CASAVDRGGNTEAFF. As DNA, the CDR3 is TGTGCCAGCGCCGTCGACAGGGGGGGGAACACTGAAGCTTTCTTT.

In nucleotides, the CDR3 is TGCGCCAGCAGCCTCAGAAGCCTAGCCAAAAACATTCAGTACTTC. It translates to CASSLRSLAKNIQYF. V is TRBV4-1 and J is TRBJ2-4; D is undetermined. Germline CDR1 reads MGHRA; CDR2 reads YSYEKL. Trimming cost V 4 bases and J 0 bases, with 10 bases left between them. The CDR3 contains 15 residues.

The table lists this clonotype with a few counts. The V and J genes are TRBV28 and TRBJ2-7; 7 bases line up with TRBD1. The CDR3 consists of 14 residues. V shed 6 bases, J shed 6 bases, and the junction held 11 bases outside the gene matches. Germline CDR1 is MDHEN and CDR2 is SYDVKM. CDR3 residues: CASSLRQGRSEQYF. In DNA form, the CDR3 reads TGTGCCAGCAGCCTCCGACAGGGTCGGAGCGAGCAGTACTTC.

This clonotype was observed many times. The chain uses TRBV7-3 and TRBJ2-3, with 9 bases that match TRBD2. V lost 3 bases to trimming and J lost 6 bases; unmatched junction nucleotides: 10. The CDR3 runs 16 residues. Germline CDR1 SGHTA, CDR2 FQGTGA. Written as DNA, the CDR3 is TGTGCCAGCAGCTTGGTAGCGGGAGAGGCTTTCGATACGCAGTATTTT. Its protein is CASSLVAGEAFDTQYF.

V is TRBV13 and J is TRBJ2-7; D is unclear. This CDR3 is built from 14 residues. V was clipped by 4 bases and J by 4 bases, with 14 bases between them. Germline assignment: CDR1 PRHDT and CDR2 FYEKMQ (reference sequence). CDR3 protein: CASSSGPRPYEQYF. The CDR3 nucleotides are TGTGCCAGCAGCTCCGGACCAAGACCATACGAGCAGTACTTC.

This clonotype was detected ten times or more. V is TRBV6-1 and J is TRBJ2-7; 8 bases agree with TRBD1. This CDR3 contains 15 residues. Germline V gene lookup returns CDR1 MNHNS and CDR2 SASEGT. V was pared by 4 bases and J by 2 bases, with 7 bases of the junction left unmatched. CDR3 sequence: CASSARTGTTYEQYF. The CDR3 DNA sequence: TGTGCCAGCAGTGCCCGGACAGGGACGACCTACGAGCAGTACTTC.

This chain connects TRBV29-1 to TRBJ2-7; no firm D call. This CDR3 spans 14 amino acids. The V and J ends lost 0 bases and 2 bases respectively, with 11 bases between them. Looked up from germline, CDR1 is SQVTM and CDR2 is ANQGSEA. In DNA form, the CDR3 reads TGCAGCGTTGAAGATCCTTTTAGGGCCTACGAGCAGTACTTC. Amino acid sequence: CSVEDPFRAYEQYF.

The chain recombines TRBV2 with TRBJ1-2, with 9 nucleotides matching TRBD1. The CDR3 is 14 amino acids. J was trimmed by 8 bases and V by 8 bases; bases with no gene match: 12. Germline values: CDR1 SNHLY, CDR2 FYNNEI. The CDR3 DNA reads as TGTGCCAGCTGGCCGGGACAGGGCAGTAGAGGCTACACCTTC. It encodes CASWPGQGSRGYTF.

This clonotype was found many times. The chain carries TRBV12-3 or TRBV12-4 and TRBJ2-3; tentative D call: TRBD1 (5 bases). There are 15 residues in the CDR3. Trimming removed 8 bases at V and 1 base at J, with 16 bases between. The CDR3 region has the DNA TGTGCCAGCTCTCTTGTTTTAGGGGGCACAGATACGCAGTATTTT. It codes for CASSLVLGGTDTQYF.

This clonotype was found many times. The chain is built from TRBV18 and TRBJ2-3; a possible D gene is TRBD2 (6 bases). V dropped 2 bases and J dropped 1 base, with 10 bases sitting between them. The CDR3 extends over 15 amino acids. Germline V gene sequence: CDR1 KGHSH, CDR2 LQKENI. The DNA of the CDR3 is TGTGCCAGCTCACCAGAGGCTAGCGGCACAGATACGCAGTATTTT. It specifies CASSPEASGTDTQYF.

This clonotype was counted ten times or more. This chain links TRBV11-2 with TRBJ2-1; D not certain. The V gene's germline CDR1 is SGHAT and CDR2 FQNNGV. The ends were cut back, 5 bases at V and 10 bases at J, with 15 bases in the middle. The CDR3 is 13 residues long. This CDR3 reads CASSPVEVSEQFF. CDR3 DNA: TGTGCCAGCAGCCCGGTGGAAGTGAGCGAGCAGTTCTTC.